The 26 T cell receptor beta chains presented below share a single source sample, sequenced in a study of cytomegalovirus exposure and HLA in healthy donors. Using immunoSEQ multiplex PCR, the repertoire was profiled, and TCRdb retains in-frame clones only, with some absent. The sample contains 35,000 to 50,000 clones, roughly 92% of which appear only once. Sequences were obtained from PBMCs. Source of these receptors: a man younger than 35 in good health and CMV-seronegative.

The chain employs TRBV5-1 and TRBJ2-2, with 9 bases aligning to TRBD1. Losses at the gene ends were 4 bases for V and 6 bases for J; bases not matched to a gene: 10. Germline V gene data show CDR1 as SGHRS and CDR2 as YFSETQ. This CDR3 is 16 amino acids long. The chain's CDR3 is CASSPGQGAVAGELFF. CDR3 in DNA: TGCGCCAGCAGCCCGGGACAGGGAGCCGTCGCCGGGGAGCTGTTTTTT.

This CDR3 is CASSQGASSYEQYF. In DNA, the CDR3 is TGTGCCAGCAGCCAGGGGGCTTCTTCCTACGAGCAGTACTTC. The rearrangement uses TRBV7-3 and TRBJ2-7, with 8 bases matching TRBD1. The ends lost 5 bases at V and 1 base at J; junction bases unmatched: 4. The CDR3 has 14 residues. CDR1 is SGHTA and CDR2 is FQGTGA in the germline V gene.

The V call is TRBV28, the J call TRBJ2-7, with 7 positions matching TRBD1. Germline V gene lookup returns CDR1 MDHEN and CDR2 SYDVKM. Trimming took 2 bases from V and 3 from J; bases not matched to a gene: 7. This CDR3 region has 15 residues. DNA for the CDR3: TGTGCCAGCAGTTTAAGGGTGACAGGGCTCTACGAGCAGTACTTC. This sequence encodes CASSLRVTGLYEQYF. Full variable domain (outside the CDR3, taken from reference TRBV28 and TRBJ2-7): DVKVTQSSRYLVKRTGEKVFLECVQDMDHENMFWYRQDPGLGLRLIYFSYDVKMKEKGDIPEGYSVSREKKERFSLILESASTNQTSMYLCASSLRVTGLYEQYFGPGTRLTVT.

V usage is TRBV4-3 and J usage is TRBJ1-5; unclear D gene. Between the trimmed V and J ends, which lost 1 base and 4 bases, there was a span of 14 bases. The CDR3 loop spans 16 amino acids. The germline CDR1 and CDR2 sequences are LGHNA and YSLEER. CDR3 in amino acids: CASSQVWQDINQPQHF. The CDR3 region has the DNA TGCGCCAGCAGCCAAGTTTGGCAGGATATTAATCAGCCCCAGCATTTT.

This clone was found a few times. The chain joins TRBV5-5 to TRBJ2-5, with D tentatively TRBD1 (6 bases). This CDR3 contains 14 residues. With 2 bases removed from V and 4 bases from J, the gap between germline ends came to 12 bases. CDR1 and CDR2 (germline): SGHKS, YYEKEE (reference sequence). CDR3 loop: CASSFPDSIETQYF. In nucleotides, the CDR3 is TGTGCCAGCAGCTTCCCGGACAGTATAGAGACCCAGTACTTC.

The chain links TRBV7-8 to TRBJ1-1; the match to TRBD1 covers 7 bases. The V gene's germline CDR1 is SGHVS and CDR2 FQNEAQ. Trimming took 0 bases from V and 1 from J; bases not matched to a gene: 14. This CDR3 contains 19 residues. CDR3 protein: CASSLAQLDRTVGNTEAFF. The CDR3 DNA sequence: TGTGCCAGCAGCTTAGCGCAGTTGGACAGGACCGTCGGGAACACTGAAGCTTTCTTT.

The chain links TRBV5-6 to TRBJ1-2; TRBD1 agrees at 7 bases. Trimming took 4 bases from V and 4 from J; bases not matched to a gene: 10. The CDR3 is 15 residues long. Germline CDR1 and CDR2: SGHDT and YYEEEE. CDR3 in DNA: TGTGCCAGCAGCAGAGACAGGGTGTTCGGCTATGGCTACACCTTC. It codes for CASSRDRVFGYGYTF.

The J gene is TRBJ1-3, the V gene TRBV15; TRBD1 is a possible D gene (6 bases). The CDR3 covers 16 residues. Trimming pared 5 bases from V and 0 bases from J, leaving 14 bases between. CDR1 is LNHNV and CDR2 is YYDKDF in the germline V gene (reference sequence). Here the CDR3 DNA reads TGTGCCACCAGCCCCGGGCAGGGGTACTCTGGAAACACCATATATTTT. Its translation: CATSPGQGYSGNTIYF.

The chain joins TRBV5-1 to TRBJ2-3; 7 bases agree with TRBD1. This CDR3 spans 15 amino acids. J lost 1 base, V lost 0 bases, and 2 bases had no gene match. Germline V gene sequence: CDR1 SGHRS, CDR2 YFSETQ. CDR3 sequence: CASSLATGGTDTQYF. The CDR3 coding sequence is TGCGCCAGCAGCTTGGCCACAGGGGGCACAGATACGCAGTATTTT.

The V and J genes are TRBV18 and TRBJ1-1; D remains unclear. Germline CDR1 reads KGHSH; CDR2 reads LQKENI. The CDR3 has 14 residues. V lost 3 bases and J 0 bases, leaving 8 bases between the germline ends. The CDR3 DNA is TGTGCCAGCTCACCTTTACAGCTGAACACTGAAGCTTTCTTT. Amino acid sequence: CASSPLQLNTEAFF.

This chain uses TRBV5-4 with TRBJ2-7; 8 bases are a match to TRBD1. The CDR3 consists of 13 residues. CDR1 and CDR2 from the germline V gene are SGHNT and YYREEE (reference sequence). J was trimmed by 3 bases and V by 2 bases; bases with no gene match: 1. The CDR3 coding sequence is TGTGCCAGCAGCTTCGGGACAGGCTACGAGCAGTACTTC. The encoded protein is CASSFGTGYEQYF.

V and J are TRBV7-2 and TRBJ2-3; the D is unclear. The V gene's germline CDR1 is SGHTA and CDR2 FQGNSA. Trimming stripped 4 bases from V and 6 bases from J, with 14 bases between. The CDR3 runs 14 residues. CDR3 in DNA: TGTGCCAGCAGCTCTTGGCCCCTCGGGGATACGCAGTATTTT. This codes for CASSSWPLGDTQYF. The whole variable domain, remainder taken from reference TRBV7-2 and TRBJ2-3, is GAGVSQSPSNKVTEKGKDVELRCDPISGHTALYWYRQSLGQGLEFLIYFQGNSAPDKSGLPSDRFSAERTGGSVSTLTIQRTQQEDSAVYLCASSSWPLGDTQYFGPGTRLTVL.

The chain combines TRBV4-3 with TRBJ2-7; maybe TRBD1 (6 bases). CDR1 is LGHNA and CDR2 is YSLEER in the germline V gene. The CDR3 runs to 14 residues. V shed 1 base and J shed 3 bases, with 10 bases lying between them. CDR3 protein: CASSQGQVGYEQYF. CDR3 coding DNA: TGCGCCAGCAGCCAAGGACAGGTCGGCTACGAGCAGTACTTC.

This chain's CDR3 is CASSLIAGAGELFF. The CDR3 DNA follows: TGTGCCAGCAGCCTTATAGCGGGGGCCGGGGAGCTGTTTTTT. The V call is TRBV9, the J call TRBJ2-2, with 9 positions matching TRBD2. After removal of 4 bases from V and 6 bases from J, the junction contained 4 bases not matched to a gene. There are 14 residues in the CDR3. Germline values: CDR1 SGDLS, CDR2 YYNGEE.

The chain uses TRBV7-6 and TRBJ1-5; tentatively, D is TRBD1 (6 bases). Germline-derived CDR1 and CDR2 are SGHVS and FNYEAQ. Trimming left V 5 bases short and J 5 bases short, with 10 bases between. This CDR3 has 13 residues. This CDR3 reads CASSVSGDQPQHF. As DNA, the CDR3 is TGTGCCAGCAGCGTCTCAGGGGATCAGCCCCAGCATTTT.

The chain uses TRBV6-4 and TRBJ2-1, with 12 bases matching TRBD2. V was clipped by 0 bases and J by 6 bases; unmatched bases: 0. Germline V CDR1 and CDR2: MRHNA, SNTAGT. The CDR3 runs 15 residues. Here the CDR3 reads CASSDSTSGSNEQFF. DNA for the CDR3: TGTGCCAGCAGTGACTCGACTAGCGGGAGCAATGAGCAGTTCTTC.

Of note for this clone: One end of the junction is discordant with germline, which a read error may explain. This CDR3 is CASSFRDRVFKPQHF. Here the CDR3 DNA reads TGTGCTAGCAGCTTCCGGGACAGGGTATTTAAGCCCCAGCATTTT. This chain connects TRBV7-7 to TRBJ1-5; 9 bases match TRBD1. The CDR3 sequence is 15 residues long. Germline V lookup: CDR1 SSHAT, CDR2 FNYEAQ (reference sequence).

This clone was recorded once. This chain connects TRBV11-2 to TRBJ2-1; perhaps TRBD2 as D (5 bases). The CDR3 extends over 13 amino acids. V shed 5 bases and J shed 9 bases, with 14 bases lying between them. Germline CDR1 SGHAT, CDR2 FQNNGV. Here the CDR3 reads CASSQPTRVEQFF. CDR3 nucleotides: TGTGCCAGCAGCCAACCTACTAGGGTTGAGCAGTTCTTC.

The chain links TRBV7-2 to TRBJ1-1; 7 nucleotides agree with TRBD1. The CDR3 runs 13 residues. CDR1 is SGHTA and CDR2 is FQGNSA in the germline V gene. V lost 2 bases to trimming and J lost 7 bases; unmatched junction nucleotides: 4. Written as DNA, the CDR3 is TGTGCCAGCAGCTTAAGACAGGGCATTGAAGCTTTCTTT. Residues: CASSLRQGIEAFF.

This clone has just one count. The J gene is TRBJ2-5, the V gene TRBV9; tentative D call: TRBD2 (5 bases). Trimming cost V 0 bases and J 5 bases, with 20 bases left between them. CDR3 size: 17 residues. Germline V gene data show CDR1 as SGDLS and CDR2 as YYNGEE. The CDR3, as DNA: TGTGCCAGCAGCGTAGGTGTCTCCCTGGAGGTGAAGGAGACCCAGTACTTC. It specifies CASSVGVSLEVKETQYF.

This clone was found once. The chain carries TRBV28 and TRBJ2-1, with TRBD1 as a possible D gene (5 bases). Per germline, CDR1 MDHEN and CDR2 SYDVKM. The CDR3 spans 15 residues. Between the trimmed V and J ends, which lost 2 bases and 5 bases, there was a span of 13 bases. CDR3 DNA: TGTGCCAGCAGTTTACTCCAAACAGGAAACAATGAGCAGTTCTTC. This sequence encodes CASSLLQTGNNEQFF.

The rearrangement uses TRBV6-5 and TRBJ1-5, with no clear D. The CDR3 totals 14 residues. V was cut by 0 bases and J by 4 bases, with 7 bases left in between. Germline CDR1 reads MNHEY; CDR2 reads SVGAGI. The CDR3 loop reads CASSYSIQNQPQHF. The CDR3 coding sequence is TGTGCCAGCAGTTACTCGATTCAGAATCAGCCCCAGCATTTT.

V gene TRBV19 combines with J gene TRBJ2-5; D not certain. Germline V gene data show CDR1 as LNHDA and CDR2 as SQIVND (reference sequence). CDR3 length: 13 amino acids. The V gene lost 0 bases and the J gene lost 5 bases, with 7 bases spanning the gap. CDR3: CASSIDRSETQYF. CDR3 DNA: TGTGCCAGTAGTATAGATCGTTCGGAGACCCAGTACTTC.

The CDR3 loop reads CSGGTYFEQFF. CDR3 DNA sequence: TGCAGTGGGGGGACTTATTTTGAGCAGTTCTTC. The chain is built from TRBV20-1 and TRBJ2-1, with D perhaps TRBD2 (6 bases). The germline V and J ends were trimmed by 7 bases and 9 bases, with 13 bases remaining between them. CDR3 length equals 11 residues. Germline loops: CDR1 DFQATT, CDR2 SNEGSKA (reference sequence).

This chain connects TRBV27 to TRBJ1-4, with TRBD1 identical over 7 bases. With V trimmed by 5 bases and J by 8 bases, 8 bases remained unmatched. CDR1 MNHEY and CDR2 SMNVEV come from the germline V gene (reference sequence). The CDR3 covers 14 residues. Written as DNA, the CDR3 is TGTGCCAGCAGTCCAACAGGGGTCCGGGAAAAACTGTTTTTT. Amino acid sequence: CASSPTGVREKLFF.

CDR3 sequence reads: CRGNGTGGYEQYF. The CDR3 DNA follows: TGCAGGGGGAACGGGACAGGTGGCTACGAGCAGTACTTC. V gene TRBV29-1 combines with J gene TRBJ2-7, with 8 bases that match TRBD1. The CDR3 has 13 residues. Germline CDR1 is SQVTM and CDR2 is ANQGSEA.